This T cell receptor beta chain was observed in a study of blood T cell repertoires in COVID-19. Study at large: PBMCs, B-cell-depleted T cells, or T cells were the source of the cDNA or gDNA that made up the material.

This clone has only a few counts. Germline CDR1 reads ENHRY; CDR2 reads SYGVKD. CDR3 length equals 12 residues. V shed 2 bases and J shed 6 bases, with 5 bases lying between them. Study processing details: Amplifying reference gene primers gave estimates of nucleated cell counts. Only in-frame clones appear in the TCRdb table, and some are missing; sequencing was by immunoSEQ multiplex PCR. V and J calls and clone size are given by that table; D and trimming were obtained from the DNA. The table lists under 250,000 clones, around 82% of them singletons, with around 4.4% in the top ten. This TCR derives from a man aged 50 or older with active or convalescent COVID-19. The chain is built from TRBV10-3 and TRBJ1-5; D call uncertain. Sequencing was performed on peripheral blood. The DNA for the CDR3 is TGTGCCATCAGTGAGGAGGGTCAGCCCCAGCATTTT. Translation gives CAISEEGQPQHF.